The source of this TCR beta chain is a study of spatial heterogeneity in lung cancer. Study as a whole: Detection consistently yielded more beta chains than alpha chains. Overall study findings and caveats: Intratumoral expanded alpha and beta TCR counts were found to track tumor mutation counts.

TCRdb re-called the 5' RACE reads with MiXCR, one entry per CDR3 protein. The repertoire holds about 7,900 distinct CDR3 sequences, with more than 6.5% as singletons. Stated time point: sample taken at primary tumor resection. Untreated early-stage non-small cell lung cancer patients, 70 to 85 in total, were the donors. Whole RNA, which was extracted from tumor, nontumor lung tissue or frozen PBMC, was sequenced without any cell sorting. This clonotype is classed as medium-sized (0.01 to 0.1%). Its target is unknown. Because this beta chain is a stray read in a library intended to capture alpha chains, its abundance should not be given much weight. The CDR3 spans 11 residues. V dropped 5 bases and J dropped 4 bases, with 2 bases sitting between them.

The sample consisted of lung tumor tissue, taken at surgery. The rearrangement joins TRBV12-3 or TRBV12-4 to TRBJ1-4; D call uncertain. The source is a female donor with early-stage non-small cell lung cancer. CDR3 loop: CASSNNEKLFF. CDR3 DNA sequence: TGTGCCAGCAGTAATAATGAAAAACTGTTTTTT.